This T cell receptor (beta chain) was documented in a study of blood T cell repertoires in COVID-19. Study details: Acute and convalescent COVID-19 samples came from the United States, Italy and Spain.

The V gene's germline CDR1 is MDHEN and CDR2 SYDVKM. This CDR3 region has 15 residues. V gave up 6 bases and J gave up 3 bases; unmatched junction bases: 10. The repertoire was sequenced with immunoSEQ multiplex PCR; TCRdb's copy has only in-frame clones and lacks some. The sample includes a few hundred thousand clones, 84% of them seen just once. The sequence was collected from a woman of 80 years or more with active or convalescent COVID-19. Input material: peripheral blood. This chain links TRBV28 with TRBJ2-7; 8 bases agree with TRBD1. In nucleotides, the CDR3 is TGTGCCAGCAGCCTCGCAATCACAGGGGGCTACGAGCAGTACTTC. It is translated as CASSLAITGGYEQYF.